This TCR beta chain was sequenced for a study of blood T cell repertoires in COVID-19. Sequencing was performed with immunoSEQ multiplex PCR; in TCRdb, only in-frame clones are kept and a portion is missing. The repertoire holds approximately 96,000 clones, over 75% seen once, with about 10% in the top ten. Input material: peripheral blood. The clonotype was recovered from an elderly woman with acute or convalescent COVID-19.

The CDR3 sequence is CASSSPGQGRGEAFF. The CDR3 DNA follows: TGTGCCAGCAGTTCCCCCGGACAGGGACGAGGTGAAGCTTTCTTT. This chain joins TRBV6-2 or TRBV6-3 and TRBJ1-1; TRBD1 matches 8 bases. Germline values: CDR1 MNHEY, CDR2 SVGEGT. Trimming took 4 bases from V and 7 from J; bases not matched to a gene: 11. The CDR3 runs 15 residues.